The clone carrying this T cell receptor beta chain appeared a single time. This entry is derived from a study of shared clonotypes between healthy human individuals. Source study methods: Filtering was not the same, since immunoSEQ gave junction-only sequences without quality scores. Some clones are missing from TCRdb's copy, which holds only in-frame ones; the method was immunoSEQ multiplex PCR. The V and J calls and the clone size are those of that table, but D and trimming were determined from the DNA. The profile shows millions of clones, around 94% of them singletons. Germline V gene sequence: CDR1 SEHNR, CDR2 FQNEAQ (reference sequence). The V and J ends lost 8 bases and 3 bases, in that order; junction bases with no gene match: 5. This CDR3 region has 14 residues.

The receptor was isolated from a man aged 18 to 30 in good health. The sequencing input was naive CD4+ T cells sorted from blood. Subset meaning: CD45RA+ positively selected. V and J are TRBV7-9 and TRBJ2-3; 10 nucleotides align to TRBD1. The CDR3 reads CASVGGQGTDTQYF. DNA for the CDR3: TGTGCCAGCGTGGGGGGACAGGGGACAGATACGCAGTATTTT.